This T cell receptor beta chain was identified in a study of Graves' ophthalmopathy and Graves' hyperthyroidism. Patients were left out if they had other autoimmune diseases, uncontrolled infections, pregnancy or lactation. Amplification from RNA transcripts yielded the TCR beta CDR3 regions. First-round RT-PCR used HTBI primers; second-round multiplex PCR followed. TCRdb called the multiplex PCR reads again in MiXCR, with one record for every CDR3 protein. This table has about 500,000 distinct CDR3 sequences, approximately 35% appearing once. Ten or more counts support this clonotype. The TCR comes from an adult man with Graves' hyperthyroidism. The sample was peripheral blood or thyroid tissue (not recorded which).

CDR3 DNA sequence: TGTGCCAGTAGTATCTGGCAGGGCGAGAACGAGCAGTACTTC. Its translation is CASSIWQGENEQYF. The chain links TRBV19 to TRBJ2-7; TRBD1 is a possible D gene (5 bases). The CDR3 spans 14 residues. V lost 3 bases and J lost 5, with 14 bases in between. Germline V CDR1 and CDR2: LNHDA, SQIVND (reference sequence).